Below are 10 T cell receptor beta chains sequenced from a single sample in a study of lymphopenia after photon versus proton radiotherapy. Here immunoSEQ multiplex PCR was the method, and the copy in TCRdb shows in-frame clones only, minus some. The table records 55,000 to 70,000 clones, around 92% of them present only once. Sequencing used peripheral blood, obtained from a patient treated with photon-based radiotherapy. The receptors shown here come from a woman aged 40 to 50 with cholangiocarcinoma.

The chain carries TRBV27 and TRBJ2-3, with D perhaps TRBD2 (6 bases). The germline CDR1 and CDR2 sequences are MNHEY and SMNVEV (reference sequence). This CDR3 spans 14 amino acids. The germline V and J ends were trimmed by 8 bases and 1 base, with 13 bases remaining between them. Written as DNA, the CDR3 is TGTGCCAGCGCGACGGCTAGCGGCACAGATACGCAGTATTTT. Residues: CASATASGTDTQYF.

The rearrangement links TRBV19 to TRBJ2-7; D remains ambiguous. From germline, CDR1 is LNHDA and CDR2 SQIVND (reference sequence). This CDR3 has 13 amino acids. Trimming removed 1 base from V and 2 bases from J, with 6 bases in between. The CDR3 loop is CASSIGLPYEQYF. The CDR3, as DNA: TGTGCCAGTAGTATAGGACTTCCCTACGAGCAGTACTTC.

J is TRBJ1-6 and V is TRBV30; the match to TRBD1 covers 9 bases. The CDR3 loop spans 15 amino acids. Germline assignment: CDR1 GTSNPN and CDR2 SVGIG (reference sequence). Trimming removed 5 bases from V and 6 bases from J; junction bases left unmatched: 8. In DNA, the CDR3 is TGTGCCTGGGCTCCGGGACAGGGAAGTAATTCACCCCTCCACTTT. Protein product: CAWAPGQGSNSPLHF.

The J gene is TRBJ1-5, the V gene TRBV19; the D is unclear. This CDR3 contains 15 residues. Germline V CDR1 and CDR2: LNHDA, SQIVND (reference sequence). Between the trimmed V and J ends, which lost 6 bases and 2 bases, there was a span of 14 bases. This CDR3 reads CASSRLSNGNQPQHF. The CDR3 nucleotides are TGTGCCAGTAGCCGCCTTTCAAACGGCAATCAGCCCCAGCATTTT. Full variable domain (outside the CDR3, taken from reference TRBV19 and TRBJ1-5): DGGITQSPKYLFRKEGQNVTLSCEQNLNHDAMYWYRQDPGQGLRLIYYSQIVNDFQKGDIAEGYSVSREKKESFPLTVTSAQKNPTAFYLCASSRLSNGNQPQHFGDGTRLSIL.

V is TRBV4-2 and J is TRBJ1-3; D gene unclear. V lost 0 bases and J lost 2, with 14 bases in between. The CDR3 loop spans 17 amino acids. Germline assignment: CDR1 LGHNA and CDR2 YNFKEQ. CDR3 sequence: CASSQEAPLPAGNTIYF. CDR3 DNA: TGTGCCAGCAGCCAAGAGGCGCCGCTCCCCGCTGGAAACACCATATATTTT.

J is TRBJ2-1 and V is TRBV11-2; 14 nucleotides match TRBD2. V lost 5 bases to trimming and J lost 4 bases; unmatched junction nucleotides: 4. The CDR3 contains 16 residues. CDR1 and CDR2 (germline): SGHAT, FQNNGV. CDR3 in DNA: TGTGCCAGCAGCCCACGGACTAGCGGGAGGTACAATGAGCAGTTCTTC. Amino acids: CASSPRTSGRYNEQFF.

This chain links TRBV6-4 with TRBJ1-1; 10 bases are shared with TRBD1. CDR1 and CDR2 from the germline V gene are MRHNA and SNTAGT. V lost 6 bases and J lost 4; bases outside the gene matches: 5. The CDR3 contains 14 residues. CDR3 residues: CASRPDRGRTEAFF. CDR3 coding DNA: TGTGCCAGCAGACCCGACAGGGGGCGCACTGAAGCTTTCTTT.

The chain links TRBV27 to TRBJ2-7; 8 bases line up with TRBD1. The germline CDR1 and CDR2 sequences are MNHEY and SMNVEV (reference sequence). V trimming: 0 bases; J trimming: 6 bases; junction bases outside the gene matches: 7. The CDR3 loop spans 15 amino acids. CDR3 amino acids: CASSLSGQGAVEQYF. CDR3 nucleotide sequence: TGTGCCAGCAGTTTATCGGGCCAGGGGGCTGTCGAGCAGTACTTC.

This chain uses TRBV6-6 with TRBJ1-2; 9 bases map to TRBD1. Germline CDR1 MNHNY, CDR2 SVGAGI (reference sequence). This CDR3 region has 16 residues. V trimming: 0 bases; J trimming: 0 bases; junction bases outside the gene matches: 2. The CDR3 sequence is CASSYSRQGANYGYTF. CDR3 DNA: TGTGCCAGCAGTTACTCGAGACAGGGGGCTAACTATGGCTACACCTTC.

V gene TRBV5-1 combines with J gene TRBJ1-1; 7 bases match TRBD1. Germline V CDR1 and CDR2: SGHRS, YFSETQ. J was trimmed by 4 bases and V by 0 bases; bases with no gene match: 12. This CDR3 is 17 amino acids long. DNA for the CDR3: TGCGCCAGCAGCTTGGGCCGGGACAGCCTCAGCGGCACTGAAGCTTTCTTT. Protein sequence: CASSLGRDSLSGTEAFF.